This T cell receptor (beta chain) is drawn from a study of cytomegalovirus exposure and HLA in healthy donors. Study-wide context: The same platform was used for the 110 or so validation repertoires and the roughly 720 first-cohort repertoires, a later analysis reported.

The data were produced by immunoSEQ multiplex PCR, yet TCRdb's version contains in-frame clones alone and is incomplete. The data show 130,000 to 150,000 clones, approximately 90% seen once. Germline V gives CDR1 LNHDA, CDR2 SQIVND (reference sequence). The CDR3 runs to 13 residues. Trimming stripped 6 bases from V and 0 bases from J, with 8 bases between. This clone was seen a few times. The origin of this receptor is a young man in good health and CMV-seropositive. The chain recombines TRBV19 with TRBJ1-1; no definite D call. The material sequenced was PBMCs. CDR3 sequence reads: CASRFTMNTEAFF. CDR3 in DNA: TGTGCCAGTAGATTCACAATGAACACTGAAGCTTTCTTT.